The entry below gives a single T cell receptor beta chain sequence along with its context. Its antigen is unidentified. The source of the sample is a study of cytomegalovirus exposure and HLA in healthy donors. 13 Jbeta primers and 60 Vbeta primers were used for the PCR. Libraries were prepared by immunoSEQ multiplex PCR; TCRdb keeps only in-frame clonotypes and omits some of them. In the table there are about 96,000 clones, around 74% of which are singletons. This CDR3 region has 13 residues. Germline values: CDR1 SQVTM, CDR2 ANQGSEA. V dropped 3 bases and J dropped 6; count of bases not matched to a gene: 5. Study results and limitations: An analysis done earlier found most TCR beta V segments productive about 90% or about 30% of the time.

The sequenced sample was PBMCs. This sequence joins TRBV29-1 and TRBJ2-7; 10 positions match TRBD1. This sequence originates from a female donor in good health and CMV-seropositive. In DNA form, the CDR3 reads TGCAGCGTTGATATTGGGGACAGGGGCGAGCAGTACTTC. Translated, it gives CSVDIGDRGEQYF.